This TCR beta chain was captured by sequencing in a study of blood T cell repertoires in COVID-19. Whole-study context: From T cells, B-cell-depleted T cells, or PBMCs came the material, which was cDNA or gDNA.

Original data processing: Estimates of nucleated cell counts were drawn from the amplification of reference gene primers. The table came from immunoSEQ multiplex PCR; TCRdb's copy has only in-frame clones and leaves some out. D and trimming were read from the DNA, whereas the V and J calls and clone size are those reported in that table. The top ten clones hold roughly 2.6% of a sample with some 68,000 clones, around 89% of them seen once. With 0 bases removed from V and 2 bases from J, the gap between germline ends came to 7 bases. CDR1 KGHSH and CDR2 LQKENI come from the germline V gene. The CDR3 is made up of 14 amino acids.

Sequenced material: peripheral blood. This TCR was sampled from a man in his forties or fifties with acute or convalescent COVID-19. The chain couples TRBV18 to TRBJ1-2; D is unclear. The CDR3 bases are TGTGCCAGCTCACCACCCAATGGCAACTATGGCTACACCTTC. Amino acid sequence: CASSPPNGNYGYTF.